Described below is a single TCR beta chain sequence and its context. This clone was counted once. This clone's antigen is unknown. Qualities for individual bases were not recorded, and no much larger clone is one base off. The time point label corresponds to: baseline before first vaccination. The vaccinee samples were drawn from two UK trials, COV001 and COV002, one of which was a single-blind randomized controlled phase 2/3 trial testing AZD1222 (ChAdOx1 nCoV-19) in healthy adults. For TCRbeta chain sequencing, PBMC samples from trial participants were taken at day 0 and at day 28 after the second dose. The sample originates from a study of T cell responses to AZD1222 COVID-19 vaccine (dated by TCRdb to the early 2020s). Regarding the study in general: Because spike-specific TCR depth and breadth did not differ between the two schedules, AZD1222 recipients who got a second dose at roughly 4 weeks were pooled with those who got a second dose at roughly 12 weeks. TCR sequencing covered 230 or so trial participants: 207 given two doses of AZD1222 and 26 given two doses of MenACWY control vaccine. Enrollment into the trials was organized by age into subgroups of 18-55, 56-69 and 70-plus years, and those subgroups contained roughly 150, 30 and 60 TCR-sequenced participants, respectively. The full study reports these points: CD4 TCRs associated with the vaccine covered the entire spike protein, and the dominant responses were in regions 160-218 and 743-854. After two AZD1222 doses, spike-specific TCR breadth and depth were significantly higher than at day 0 and than in MenACWY recipients. Epitopes outside the regions mutated in the B.1.351 and B.1.1.7 variants were reportedly recognized by nearly half of the unique spike-specific TCRs. No day 14 peak-response samples were available, so repertoires were characterized only after the peak T cell response. In the small 56-69-year group, the increase in depth fell short of significance, most likely because of low power. Conclusions about previously exposed vaccinees are limited because only five or six AZD1222 recipients were SARS-CoV-2 seropositive at baseline. Most participants were white British and females outnumbered males, and the authors suggested that clonal diversity may have been underestimated.

Including cysteine and phenylalanine, the CDR3 has 15 amino acids. The sequence is cut down to CDR3 DNA, 45 bases in frame from base 1. For this chain, trimming is 5 bases at the V end and 0 bases at the J end, and the number of junction bases without a gene match is 6. The germline V gene (reference sequence) provides CDR1 MNHEY and CDR2 SMNVEV. The CDR3 regions of human TCRbeta chains were subjected to immunosequencing. In the authors' own workflow: TCRs in the repertoires were compared against a reference library of SARS-CoV-2-specific TCRs that had been generated with the MIRA antigen-specificity platform. Breadth was defined as the fraction of unique TCRs that were SARS-CoV-2-associated. Depth was defined as the fraction of total T cells that were SARS-CoV-2-associated. Using the MIRA data, each spike-specific TCR was mapped to the spike region that the TCR reacts to and placed in a CD4 or CD8 class. Log10-transformed breadth and depth values were compared by one-way ANOVA with Sidak's multiple comparisons tests. The immuneACCESS repertoire file appears here via TCRdb, limited to in-frame rearrangements. These files lack a portion of the clones; in checked studies, under half of the deficit traces to unresolved V genes, and the cause of the others is not known. D and trimming come from the DNA, and the V and J calls and clone size come from that table. This sample holds approximately 120,000 clones; about nine tenths were observed only once. The top ten constitute 0.85% to 1.3% of the sample.

Sequencing was performed on peripheral blood, taken on day 0 of AZD1222 vaccination. The TCR sequence derives from an adult in good health. The rearrangement combines TRBV27 with TRBJ2-7, with TRBD1 identical over 8 junction bases. CDR3 region: CASSPRQGSSYEQYF. The sequenced DNA: TGTGCCAGCAGTCCCCGACAGGGGAGCTCCTACGAGCAGTACTTC.